This T cell receptor beta chain was profiled in a study of cytomegalovirus exposure and HLA in healthy donors. Study as a whole: In an earlier analysis, approximately 120 million unique TCR beta sequences were found from 150 million to 200 million T cells. As released early, the data held some 85 million unique TCRs from HLA-typed donors.

PCR amplification relied on 60 Vbeta primers (plus 13 Jbeta primers). In the original analysis: As a later analysis found, there were 80 million or so unique TCR beta chains, of which roughly 11 million were shared. TCRdb keeps only in-frame clones here, not all; method: immunoSEQ multiplex PCR. V and J calls and clone size are copied from that table; D and trimming were computed from the DNA. The sample carries 150,000 to 200,000 clones, 65% to 75% recorded once. The CDR3 contains 15 residues. V was pared by 2 bases and J by 4 bases, with 12 bases between. The germline CDR1 and CDR2 sequences are MNHEY and SVGAGI.

The chain has TRBV6-5 and TRBJ1-5; maybe TRBD1 (6 bases). This TCR derives from a human donor in good health. Material for sequencing was PBMCs. The CDR3 DNA is TGTGCCAGCAGTTACAGTCAGGGGTGGAATCAGCCCCAGCATTTT. Its translation is CASSYSQGWNQPQHF.